The rows below give T cell receptor beta chains drawn from one sample of a study of cytomegalovirus exposure and HLA in healthy donors. Assay used: immunoSEQ multiplex PCR; TCRdb lists only in-frame clones, some missing. Of some 120,000 clones in the sample, approximately 89% are singletons; the top ten hold about 3%. Source material: PBMCs. These receptor sequences come from a man aged 25-45 years in good health and CMV-seronegative. Each CDR3 is given with its conserved first and last residue. Fields, in order: J gene, V gene, CDR3 protein.

>TRBJ2-7|TRBV15
CATSRVRGPSYEQYF
>TRBJ1-2|TRBV5-4
CASSLDLTGYYGYTF
>TRBJ1-3|TRBV4-1
CASSSGTSSGNTIYF
>TRBJ2-1|TRBV7-7
CASSLRTGHHNEQFF
>TRBJ1-2|TRBV5-1
CASSRDINYGYTF
>TRBJ2-7|TRBV5-1
CASSRIRGFSYEQYF
>TRBJ1-5|TRBV4-3
CASSQDLAQPQHF
>TRBJ1-5|TRBV19
CASRLGGQPQHF
>TRBJ2-3|TRBV7-9
CASSLVSGADTQYF
>TRBJ2-7|TRBV11-2
CASSTDHGTDPYEQYF
>TRBJ2-7|TRBV4-1
CASRLAAAQNYEQYF
>TRBJ2-1|TRBV2
CASSEKARLLAGYNEQFF
>TRBJ1-6|TRBV27
CASSWDSYSPLHF
>TRBJ2-7|TRBV29-1
CSVEGQGPTYEQYF
>TRBJ2-1|TRBV28
CASNRDGRVYEQFF
>TRBJ2-2|TRBV12-5
CASGLGTGGFGELFF
>TRBJ1-5|TRBV6-6
CASSDRGENQPQHF
>TRBJ1-3|TRBV6-5
CASSQVRGTGNTIYF
>TRBJ2-3|TRBV2
CASRAQIMDTQYF
>TRBJ1-2|TRBV7-8
CASSLVEGEGDGYTF
>TRBJ2-7|TRBV7-2
CASSLEQGRTYEQYF
>TRBJ2-6|TRBV5-1
CASSLAGGADSGANVLTF
>TRBJ1-3|TRBV6-1
CASSEMDGSSGNTIYF
>TRBJ1-4|TRBV6-6
CASSSPEGGEKLFF
>TRBJ1-5|TRBV4-1
CASSQEDRSWQPQHF
>TRBJ1-5|TRBV6-5
CASRPTGQGNQPQHF
>TRBJ1-2|TRBV27
CASSDRENYGYTF